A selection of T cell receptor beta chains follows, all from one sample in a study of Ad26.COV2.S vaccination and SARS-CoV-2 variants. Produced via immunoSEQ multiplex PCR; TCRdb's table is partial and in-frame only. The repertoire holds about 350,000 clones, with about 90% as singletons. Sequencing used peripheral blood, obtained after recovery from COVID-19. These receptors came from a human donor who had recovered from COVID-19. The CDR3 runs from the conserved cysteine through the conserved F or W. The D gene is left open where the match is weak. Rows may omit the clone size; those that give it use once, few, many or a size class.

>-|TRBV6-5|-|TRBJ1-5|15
CASSLGGYSNQPQHF
TGTGCCAGCAGCCTCGGGGGTTATAGCAATCAGCCCCAGCATTTT
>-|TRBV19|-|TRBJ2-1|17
CASSRIWDSASYNEQFF
TGTGCCAGTAGTAGAATATGGGACTCGGCGAGCTACAATGAGCAGTTCTTC
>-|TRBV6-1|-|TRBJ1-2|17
CASSALQSPRTNYGYTF
TGTGCCAGCAGTGCATTGCAGAGCCCAAGAACTAACTATGGCTACACCTTC
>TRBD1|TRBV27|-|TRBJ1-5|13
CASSYRGVQPQHF
TGTGCCAGCAGTTACAGGGGGGTTCAGCCCCAGCATTTT
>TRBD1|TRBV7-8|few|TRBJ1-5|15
CASSLARGSNQPQHF
TGTGCCAGCAGCTTAGCCAGGGGGAGCAATCAGCCCCAGCATTTT
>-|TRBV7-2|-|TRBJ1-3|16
CASSLVRRVAGNTIYF
TGTGCCAGCAGCTTAGTCCGGAGAGTAGCTGGAAACACCATATATTTT
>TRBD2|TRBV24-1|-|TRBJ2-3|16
CATSDSSGGRGDTQYF
TGTGCCACCAGTGATTCAAGCGGGGGGCGAGGAGATACGCAGTATTTT
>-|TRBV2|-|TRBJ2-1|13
CASSEVWTIVGFF
TGTGCCAGCAGTGAAGTCTGGACCATTGTGGGGTTCTTC
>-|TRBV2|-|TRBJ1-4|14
CASSETHRNEKLFF
TGTGCCAGCAGCGAGACTCATCGTAATGAAAAACTGTTTTTT
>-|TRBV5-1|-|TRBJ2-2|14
CASSSGGPTGELFF
TGCGCCAGCAGCTCCGGGGGGCCCACCGGGGAGCTGTTTTTT
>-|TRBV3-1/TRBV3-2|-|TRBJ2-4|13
CASSQSSKNIQYF
TGTGCCAGCAGCCAATCATCCAAAAACATTCAGTACTTC
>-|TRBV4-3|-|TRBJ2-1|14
CASSRVSGGYEQFF
TGCGCCAGCAGCCGCGTATCCGGGGGATATGAGCAGTTCTTC
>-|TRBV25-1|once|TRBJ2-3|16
CASSLKPVLVWDTQYF
TGTGCCAGCTCTCTTAAACCAGTCTTAGTCTGGGATACGCAGTATTTT
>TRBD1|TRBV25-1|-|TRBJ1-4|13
CASRGQGVEKLFF
TGTGCCAGCAGAGGACAGGGGGTTGAAAAACTGTTTTTT
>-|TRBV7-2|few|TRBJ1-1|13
CASSLSGNTEAFF
TGTGCCAGCAGCTTATCAGGGAACACTGAAGCTTTCTTT
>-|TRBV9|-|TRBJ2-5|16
CASSVEALGTQETQYF
TGTGCCAGCAGCGTAGAAGCATTGGGGACCCAAGAGACCCAGTACTTC
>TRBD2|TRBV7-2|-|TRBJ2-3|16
CASSLVGSGVTDTQYF
TGTGCCAGCAGCTTAGTGGGTAGCGGGGTAACAGATACGCAGTATTTT
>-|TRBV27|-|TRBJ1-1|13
CASSLTSGTEAFF
TGTGCCAGCAGTTTAACATCGGGCACTGAAGCTTTCTTT
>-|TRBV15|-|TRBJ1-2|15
CATSRQGPGADGYTF
TGTGCCACCAGCAGACAGGGTCCTGGGGCGGATGGCTACACCTTC
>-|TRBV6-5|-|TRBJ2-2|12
CATRDRHRGLFF
TGTGCCACCCGGGACCGTCATAGGGGGCTGTTTTTT
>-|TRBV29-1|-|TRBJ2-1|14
CSVVEGSSYNEQFF
TGCAGCGTTGTTGAGGGGAGCTCCTACAATGAGCAGTTCTTC
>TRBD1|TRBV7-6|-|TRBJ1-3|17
CASSQRQGSRGRNTIYF
TGTGCCAGCAGCCAAAGACAGGGAAGTCGGGGAAGAAACACCATATATTTT
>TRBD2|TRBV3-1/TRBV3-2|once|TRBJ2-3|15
CASSLASGYTDTQYF
TGTGCCAGCAGCCTCGCTAGCGGTTACACAGATACGCAGTATTTT
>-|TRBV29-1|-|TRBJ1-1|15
CSVGGGTGMNTEAFF
TGCAGCGTTGGAGGGGGGACTGGGATGAACACTGAAGCTTTCTTT
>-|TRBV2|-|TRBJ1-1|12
CASGRVDTEAFF
TGTGCCAGCGGAAGGGTTGACACTGAAGCTTTCTTT
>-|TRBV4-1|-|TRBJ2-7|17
CASSQTRSTGSSYEQYF
TGCGCCAGCAGCCAAACTAGGAGCACAGGGAGCTCCTACGAGCAGTACTTC
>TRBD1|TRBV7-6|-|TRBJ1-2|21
CASSLNAGIAPGQDVNYGYTF
TGTGCCAGCAGCTTAAATGCCGGAATAGCTCCGGGACAGGACGTTAACTATGGCTACACCTTC
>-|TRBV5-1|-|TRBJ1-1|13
CASSLAVGTEAFF
TGCGCCAGCAGCTTGGCCGTTGGCACTGAAGCTTTCTTT
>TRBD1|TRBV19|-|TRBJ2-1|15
CASRQTGGKYNEQFF
TGTGCCAGTAGACAGACAGGGGGCAAGTACAATGAGCAGTTCTTC
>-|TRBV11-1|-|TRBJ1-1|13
CASSLAENTEAFF
TGTGCCAGCAGCTTAGCGGAGAACACTGAAGCTTTCTTT
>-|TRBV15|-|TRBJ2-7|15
CATSRDRQGIYEQYF
TGTGCCACCAGCAGAGATAGGCAGGGGATATACGAGCAGTACTTC
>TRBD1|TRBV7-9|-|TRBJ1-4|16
CASSLNDGTGNEKLFF
TGTGCCAGCAGCTTAAATGACGGGACAGGGAATGAAAAACTGTTTTTT
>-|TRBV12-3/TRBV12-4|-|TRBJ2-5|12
CASSGVQETQYF
TGTGCCAGCAGCGGGGTTCAAGAGACCCAGTACTTC
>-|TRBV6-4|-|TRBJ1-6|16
CASSPDSFRKGSPLHF
TGTGCCAGCAGCCCAGACAGTTTTAGGAAGGGTTCACCCCTCCACTTT
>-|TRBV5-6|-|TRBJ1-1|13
CASSSVVYIEAFF
TGTGCCAGCAGCTCCGTAGTATACATTGAAGCTTTCTTT
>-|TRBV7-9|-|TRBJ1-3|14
CASSLTGTGNTIYF
TGTGCCAGCAGCTTAACAGGGACTGGAAACACCATATATTTT
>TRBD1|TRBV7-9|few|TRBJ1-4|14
CASSSGTGVEKLFF
TGTGCCAGCAGCTCGGGGACAGGGGTAGAAAAACTGTTTTTT